This T cell receptor beta chain came from a study of T-cell memory formation after mild COVID-19. Germline V gene lookup returns CDR1 MGHDK and CDR2 SYGVNS. The J segment lost 3 bases and the V segment lost 6 bases, leaving 6 bases of the junction unmatched. The CDR3 has 16 amino acids. In TCRdb, the 5' RACE reads were re-called with MiXCR into one record per CDR3 protein. The table shows approximately 400,000 distinct CDR3 sequences, with 24% occurring only once. This sequence was found in an adult woman who had mild COVID-19 (a few samples of this study predate the infection). Cell type and time point are not known. This chain joins TRBV25-1 and TRBJ1-5; 12 bases are a match to TRBD1. The sequenced material came from PBMCs or a T cell subset sorted from them (not recorded which). This chain's CDR3 is CASSPGTGGFNQPQHF. The CDR3 DNA is TGTGCCAGCAGCCCCGGGACAGGGGGCTTCAATCAGCCCCAGCATTTT.